This passage covers 27 T cell receptor beta chains from one sample sequenced in a study of shared clonotypes between healthy human individuals. Sequenced by immunoSEQ multiplex PCR; TCRdb stores in-frame clones only, minus some. The sample records about 2.1 million clones, about 93% being singletons. Selected positively for CCR7 and CD45RO-negative, naive CD8 cells excluded terminally differentiated effector memory CD45RA+ cells. The sample comprised naive CD8+ T cells from PBMCs. These receptors all stem from a man between 18 and 35 years old in good health. Some clones in this sample may be carry-over from other donors' samples.

The chain combines TRBV7-8 with TRBJ2-2; tentative D call: TRBD1 (5 bases). Germline V gene data show CDR1 as SGHVS and CDR2 as FQNEAQ. Trimming removed 4 bases at V and 11 bases at J, with 8 bases between. This CDR3 contains 11 residues. The CDR3 sequence is CASSWGQELFF. The CDR3 coding sequence is TGTGCCAGCAGCTGGGGCCAAGAGCTGTTTTTT.

The chain couples TRBV5-4 to TRBJ2-3; TRBD2 agrees at 8 bases. Germline loops: CDR1 SGHNT, CDR2 YYREEE (reference sequence). The CDR3 covers 15 residues. V lost 4 bases and J lost 2; bases outside the gene matches: 6. The CDR3 is CASSPSSGFTDTQYF. Here the CDR3 DNA reads TGTGCCAGCAGCCCCTCTAGCGGGTTCACAGATACGCAGTATTTT.

The genes are TRBV28 and TRBJ2-7, with D perhaps TRBD1 (5 bases). Germline CDR1 and CDR2: MDHEN and SYDVKM. The V gene lost 7 bases and the J gene lost 6 bases, with 22 bases spanning the gap. The CDR3 runs 15 residues. CDR3 DNA: TGTGCCAGCACTCGCCCCTCCAGGGCCTCCCCCGAGCAGTACTTC. It codes for CASTRPSRASPEQYF.

In regard to this clone: Other DNA sequences from this sample encode an identical CDR3 as well. This chain links TRBV5-4 with TRBJ2-3; D is ambiguous. The CDR3 is 12 amino acids. Per germline, CDR1 SGHNT and CDR2 YYREEE (reference sequence). V was pared by 3 bases and J by 1 base, with 3 bases between. The CDR3 sequence: CASSSGTDTQYF. CDR3 DNA sequence: TGTGCCAGCAGCTCGGGCACAGATACGCAGTATTTT.

The genes are TRBV29-1 and TRBJ2-7, with TRBD1 matching 8 bases. This CDR3 contains 13 residues. The V gene's germline CDR1 is SQVTM and CDR2 ANQGSEA. The J segment lost 6 bases and the V segment lost 7 bases, leaving 11 bases of the junction unmatched. CDR3 sequence: CSADRGMGGEQYF. The CDR3 DNA reads as TGCAGCGCCGACAGGGGAATGGGCGGCGAGCAGTACTTC.

A word on this clone: Other DNA sequences in this specimen translate into the identical CDR3. The chain employs TRBV27 and TRBJ1-1, with TRBD1 as a possible D gene (5 bases). CDR1 and CDR2 (germline): MNHEY, SMNVEV (reference sequence). CDR3 length: 14 residues. Trimming removed 3 bases at V and 1 base at J, with 9 bases between. CDR3 in amino acids: CASSLVQGNTEAFF. The DNA for the CDR3 is TGTGCCAGCAGTTTGGTGCAGGGGAACACTGAAGCTTTCTTT.

The chain combines TRBV5-6 with TRBJ1-1, with TRBD1 identical over 10 bases. The germline CDR1 and CDR2 sequences are SGHDT and YYEEEE. The junction had 7 bases not matched to a gene; V was cut back by 3 bases and J by 5 bases. There are 15 residues in the CDR3. CDR3 protein: CASSWGQGMVTEAFF. The CDR3 nucleotides read TGTGCCAGCAGCTGGGGACAGGGGATGGTGACTGAAGCTTTCTTT.

The chain is built from TRBV27 and TRBJ2-5; possibly TRBD1 for D (6 bases). Trimming took off 6 bases at V and 7 bases at J, with 15 bases between the two ends. There are 13 residues in the CDR3. Germline V gene data show CDR1 as MNHEY and CDR2 as SMNVEV (reference sequence). CDR3 region: CASRPGTSGTQYF. As DNA, the CDR3 is TGTGCCAGCAGGCCCGGGACATCTGGGACCCAGTACTTC.

The chain uses TRBV4-1 and TRBJ2-7; D is perhaps TRBD1 or TRBD2 (5 bases each). V was shortened by 0 bases and J by 4 bases, with 16 bases between the two germline ends. The CDR3 spans 16 residues. The germline CDR1 and CDR2 sequences are MGHRA and YSYEKL. The CDR3 sequence: CASSQDMQGETYEQYF. Written as DNA, the CDR3 is TGCGCCAGCAGCCAAGATATGCAGGGAGAAACGTACGAGCAGTACTTC.

The chain is built from TRBV7-2 and TRBJ2-7; 8 bases map to TRBD2. The V gene end was trimmed by 4 bases and the J gene end by 2 bases; junction bases not matched to a gene: 10. In germline, CDR1 is SGHTA, CDR2 FQGNSA. The CDR3 totals 16 residues. The CDR3 DNA follows: TGTGCCAGCAGCTCCCTATCGGGACTAGTAGCCTACGAGCAGTACTTC. This sequence encodes CASSSLSGLVAYEQYF.

This sequence joins TRBV5-8 and TRBJ1-2; no definite D call. CDR3 length: 13 amino acids. Germline CDR1 SGHTS, CDR2 YDEGEE. The V end was cut by 5 bases, the J end by 0 bases, with 8 bases between. In DNA form, the CDR3 reads TGTGCCAGCAGTTACGAAACTAACTATGGCTACACCTTC. This codes for CASSYETNYGYTF.

In its sample, this clone was seen once. The V call is TRBV9, the J call TRBJ2-1; D gene ambiguous. V lost 4 bases and J 6 bases, leaving 14 bases between the germline ends. Germline V CDR1 and CDR2: SGDLS, YYNGEE. The CDR3 is made up of 14 amino acids. DNA of the CDR3: TGTGCCAGCAGCCTAGACCCAGGTGGCAATGAGCAGTTCTTC. It translates to CASSLDPGGNEQFF. The full variable domain, rest sourced from reference TRBV9 and TRBJ2-1, is DSGVTQTPKHLITATGQRVTLRCSPRSGDLSVYWYQQSLDQGLQFLIQYYNGEERAKGNILERFSAQQFPDLHSELNLSSLELGDSALYFCASSLDPGGNEQFFGPGTRLTVL.

The rearrangement uses TRBV4-1 and TRBJ2-1, with TRBD2 identical over 16 bases. Losses at the gene ends were 4 bases for V and 10 bases for J; bases not matched to a gene: 10. Germline lookup yields CDR1 MGHRA and CDR2 YSYEKL. The CDR3 consists of 17 residues. The CDR3 DNA reads as TGCGCCAGCAGCCTTTCTATACCGGGACTAGCGGGAGGGGAGCAGTTCTTC. It yields the protein CASSLSIPGLAGGEQFF.

CDR3 bases: TGCGCCAGCAGCCAAGACCCGGACTACCGGGAGCAGTACTTC. This gives the protein CASSQDPDYREQYF. The V and J genes are TRBV4-1 and TRBJ2-7; weak D call: TRBD2 (6 bases). The CDR3 is made up of 14 amino acids. Looked up from germline, CDR1 is MGHRA and CDR2 is YSYEKL. V was cut by 0 bases and J by 7 bases, with 13 bases left in between.

This chain connects TRBV4-1 to TRBJ2-2, with 11 bases aligning to TRBD2. CDR1 is MGHRA, CDR2 YSYEKL, per germline. Losses at the gene ends were 2 bases for V and 6 bases for J; bases not matched to a gene: 2. The CDR3 consists of 15 residues. The CDR3 DNA is TGCGCCAGCAGCCAACTGGGACTAGCGGCCGGGGAGCTGTTTTTT. Translated, it gives CASSQLGLAAGELFF.

This rearrangement joins TRBV27 to TRBJ2-1, with 10 bases matching TRBD1. Germline V lookup: CDR1 MNHEY, CDR2 SMNVEV (reference sequence). This CDR3 has 15 residues. The ends lost 7 bases at V and 5 bases at J; junction bases unmatched: 8. The CDR3 reads CASNRDRGSNNEQFF. For the CDR3, the DNA is TGTGCCAGCAATAGGGACAGGGGTTCGAACAATGAGCAGTTCTTC.

Worth noting for this clone: This sample also contains other DNA sequences that code for the same CDR3. The chain recombines TRBV6-5 with TRBJ1-1; tentatively, D is TRBD1 (6 bases). This CDR3 comprises 13 residues. V shed 2 bases and J shed 6 bases, with 10 bases lying between them. Germline assignment: CDR1 MNHEY and CDR2 SVGAGI. In DNA, the CDR3 is TGTGCCAGCAGTTACAGGGGGGGGGCTGAAGCTTTCTTT. Amino acid sequence: CASSYRGGAEAFF.

The V and J genes are TRBV28 and TRBJ2-7; tentative D call: TRBD1 (5 bases). Germline CDR1 and CDR2: MDHEN and SYDVKM. V lost 6 bases and J lost 0, with 12 bases in between. The CDR3 covers 14 residues. CDR3 DNA sequence: TGTGCCAGCAGGCCGGGTGACAGCTCCTACGAGCAGTACTTC. It is translated as CASRPGDSSYEQYF.

This clone was recorded once. The chain combines TRBV29-1 with TRBJ2-7, with 8 bases matching TRBD1. Germline trimming cut 6 bases from V and 2 bases from J; bases unmatched to any gene: 9. The CDR3 length is 14 residues. CDR1 SQVTM and CDR2 ANQGSEA come from the germline V gene. Written as DNA, the CDR3 is TGCAGCGTCCCGAAGGACAGGGCTCCCTACGAGCAGTACTTC. It encodes CSVPKDRAPYEQYF.

J is TRBJ1-2 and V is TRBV9; no clear D. Deletions cut 0 bases from V and 2 bases from J, with 17 bases between. Germline CDR1 SGDLS, CDR2 YYNGEE. The CDR3 is 17 residues long. CDR3 in amino acids: CASSVAKGNRSNYGYTF. The DNA for the CDR3 is TGTGCCAGCAGCGTAGCTAAAGGGAATCGTTCGAACTATGGCTACACCTTC.

The chain has TRBV15 and TRBJ2-2, with D perhaps matching TRBD1 (6 bases). This CDR3 region has 18 residues. Germline loops: CDR1 LNHNV, CDR2 YYDKDF (reference sequence). The ends were cut back, 1 base at V and 6 bases at J, with 21 bases in the middle. CDR3 residues: CATSRAPGNREIAGELFF. The CDR3 nucleotides are TGTGCCACCAGCAGAGCCCCGGGGAACAGGGAGATCGCCGGGGAGCTGTTTTTT.

In DNA form, the CDR3 reads TGCAGCGTTCGTGACAGGGGCGGGTTAGCGCCCTACGAGCAGTACTTC. Amino acid sequence: CSVRDRGGLAPYEQYF. The chain uses TRBV29-1 and TRBJ2-7, with 8 bases matching TRBD1. Per germline, CDR1 SQVTM and CDR2 ANQGSEA. Losses at the gene ends were 5 bases for V and 2 bases for J; bases not matched to a gene: 14. There are 16 residues in the CDR3.

This rearrangement joins TRBV5-1 to TRBJ1-2; 11 bases are a match to TRBD1. The V gene end was trimmed by 3 bases and the J gene end by 4 bases; junction bases not matched to a gene: 5. Germline assignment: CDR1 SGHRS and CDR2 YFSETQ. The CDR3 sequence is 15 residues long. CDR3 region: CASSWTGGSSYGYTF. The CDR3 DNA is TGCGCCAGCAGCTGGACAGGGGGCTCGAGCTATGGCTACACCTTC. Looking up the rest from reference TRBV5-1 and TRBJ1-2 gives the full variable domain: KAGVTQTPRYLIKTRGQQVTLSCSPISGHRSVSWYQQTPGQGLQFLFEYFSETQRNKGNFPGRFSGRQFSNSRSEMNVSTLELGDSALYLCASSWTGGSSYGYTFGSGTRLTVV.

This chain joins TRBV5-1 and TRBJ2-1, with 9 bases that match TRBD2. Looked up from germline, CDR1 is SGHRS and CDR2 is YFSETQ. This CDR3 spans 13 amino acids. J gave up 6 bases and V 7 bases, and 5 bases lay outside the gene matches. CDR3 in DNA: TGCGCCAGCCTTAGCGGGAGTGGCAATGAGCAGTTCTTC. As protein: CASLSGSGNEQFF.

The V call is TRBV27, the J call TRBJ2-2; D gene uncertain. The V end was cut by 7 bases, the J end by 2 bases, with 20 bases between. The CDR3 has 17 residues. Germline lookup yields CDR1 MNHEY and CDR2 SMNVEV (reference sequence). CDR3 in amino acids: CASTHYLSTTNTGELFF. The CDR3 nucleotides read TGTGCCAGCACCCACTATCTATCGACGACTAACACCGGGGAGCTGTTTTTT.

The V gene is TRBV11-2, the J gene TRBJ2-7, with TRBD2 matching 9 bases. The germline V gene has CDR1 SGHAT and CDR2 FQNNGV. This CDR3 is built from 14 residues. The J segment lost 5 bases and the V segment lost 6 bases, leaving 8 bases of the junction unmatched. The CDR3 bases are TGTGCCAGCAGGCCCGAGGGGACTAGCCACGAGCAGTACTTC. It translates to CASRPEGTSHEQYF.

The chain links TRBV13 to TRBJ2-5, with D perhaps matching TRBD1 (6 bases). In germline, CDR1 is PRHDT, CDR2 FYEKMQ (reference sequence). The length of the CDR3 is 14 residues. Trimming shortened V by 4 bases and J by 1 base, and 10 bases separated the two germline ends. CDR3 in DNA: TGTGCCAGCAGCTCACACAGGGCCCAAGAGACCCAGTACTTC. This translates into CASSSHRAQETQYF. Full variable domain (rest looked up from reference TRBV13 and TRBJ2-5): AAGVIQSPRHLIKEKRETATLKCYPIPRHDTVYWYQQGPGQDPQFLISFYEKMQSDKGSIPDRFSAQQFSDYHSELNMSSLELGDSALYFCASSSHRAQETQYFGPGTRLLVL.